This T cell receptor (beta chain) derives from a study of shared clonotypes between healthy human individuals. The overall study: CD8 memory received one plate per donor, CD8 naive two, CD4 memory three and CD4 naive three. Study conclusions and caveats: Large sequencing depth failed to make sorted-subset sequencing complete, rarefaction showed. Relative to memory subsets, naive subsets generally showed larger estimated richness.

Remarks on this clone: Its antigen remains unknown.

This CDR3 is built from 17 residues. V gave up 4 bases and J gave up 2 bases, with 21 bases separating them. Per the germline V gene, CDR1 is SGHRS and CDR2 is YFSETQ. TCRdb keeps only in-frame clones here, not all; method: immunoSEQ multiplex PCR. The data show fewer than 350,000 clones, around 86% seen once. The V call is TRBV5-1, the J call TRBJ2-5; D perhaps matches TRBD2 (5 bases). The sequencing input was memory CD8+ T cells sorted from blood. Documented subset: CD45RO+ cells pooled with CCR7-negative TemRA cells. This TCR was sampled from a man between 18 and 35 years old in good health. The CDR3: CASSPPHYITGQETQYF. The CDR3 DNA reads TGCGCCAGCAGCCCGCCACATTACATAACGGGGCAAGAGACCCAGTACTTC.